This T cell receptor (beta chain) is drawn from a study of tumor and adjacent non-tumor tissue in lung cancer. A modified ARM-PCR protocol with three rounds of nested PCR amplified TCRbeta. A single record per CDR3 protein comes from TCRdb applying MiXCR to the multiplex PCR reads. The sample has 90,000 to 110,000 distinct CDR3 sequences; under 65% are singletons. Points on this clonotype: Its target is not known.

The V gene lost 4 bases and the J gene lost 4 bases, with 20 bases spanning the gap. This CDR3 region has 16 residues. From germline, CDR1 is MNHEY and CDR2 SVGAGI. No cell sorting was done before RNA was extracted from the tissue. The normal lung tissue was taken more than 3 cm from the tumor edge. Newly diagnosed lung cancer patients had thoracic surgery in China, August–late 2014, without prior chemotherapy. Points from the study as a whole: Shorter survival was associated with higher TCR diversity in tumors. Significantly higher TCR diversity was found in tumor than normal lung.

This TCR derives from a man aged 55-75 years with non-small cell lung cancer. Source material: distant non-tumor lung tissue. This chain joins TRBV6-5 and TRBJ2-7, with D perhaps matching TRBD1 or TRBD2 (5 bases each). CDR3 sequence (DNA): TGTGCCAGCAGTTCCCACTTGGGACGGGGCTCTTACGAGCAGTACTTC. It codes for CASSSHLGRGSYEQYF.